This passage covers 6 T cell receptor beta chains from one sample sequenced in a study of T cells in women clearing cervical HPV infection. The protocol was immunoSEQ multiplex PCR, while the TCRdb copy is restricted to in-frame clones and leaves out a portion. Its clone listing holds approximately 40,000 clones. Sequencing was carried out using blood buffy coat. The source of these receptors is a woman aged 18-69 years with a cervical HPV16 infection that either progressed to CIN3+ or cleared (not recorded which).

Turning to this clone: Coverage ceases 3 residues before the CDR3 finishes, and the germline J gene fills in the end. The chain couples TRBV2 to TRBJ1-5; 8 bases fit TRBD1. J lost 5 bases, V lost 6 bases, and 9 bases had no gene match. Germline V gene sequence: CDR1 SNHLY, CDR2 FYNNEI. The CDR3 runs 15 residues. The sequenced CDR3 bases are TGTGCCAGCAGAGAAACAGGGGGTCGGGATCAGCCC. This encodes CASRETGGRDQP. The whole CDR3 is CASRETGGRDQPQHF.

As for this clone: The read stops 3 residues short of the end of the CDR3; the missing end is completed from the germline J gene. The V call is TRBV19, the J call TRBJ1-4; D not certain. There are 14 residues in the CDR3. V was trimmed by 1 base and J by 8 bases, leaving 11 bases between them. From germline, CDR1 is LNHDA and CDR2 SQIVND (reference sequence). The CDR3 loop reads CASSIARIEEKLFF. CDR3 DNA (partial): TGTGCCAGTAGTATAGCCAGGATCGAGGAAAAA.

Worth noting for this clone: The read finishes 3 residues shy of the CDR3 end, and the germline J gene is used to complete it. The chain combines TRBV5-1 with TRBJ1-6; D is unresolved. The length of the CDR3 is 13 residues. V lost 0 bases, J lost 9 bases, and 7 bases lay in between. Germline lookup yields CDR1 SGHRS and CDR2 YFSETQ. The CDR3 protein is CASSLVGLSPLHF. CDR3 DNA, as far as it was read: TGCGCCAGCAGCTTGGTGGGCCTTTCACCC.

With respect to this clone: Read data end 3 residues before the CDR3 end; the end is taken from the germline J gene. The J gene is TRBJ2-7, the V gene TRBV7-8, with 8 nucleotides matching TRBD2. CDR3 length: 16 residues. The junction had 9 bases not matched to a gene; V was cut back by 0 bases and J by 5 bases. Germline values: CDR1 SGHVS, CDR2 FQNEAQ. The DNA read from the CDR3 is TGTGCCAGCAGCTTAGCTTGGGGACTAGGGATACACGAG. Translated: CASSLAWGLGIHE. The complete CDR3 reads CASSLAWGLGIHEQYF. Full variable domain (outside the CDR3, taken from reference TRBV7-8 and TRBJ2-7): GAGVSQSPRYKVAKRGQDVALRCDPISGHVSLFWYQQALGQGPEFLTYFQNEAQLDKSGLPSDRFFAERPEGSVSTLKIQRTQQEDSAVYLCASSLAWGLGIHEQYFGPGTRLTVT.

In the case of this clone: The CDR3 end is not reached by the read, which stops 3 residues before it; the germline J gene fills it in. The chain recombines TRBV13 with TRBJ1-2; D call uncertain. Germline V gives CDR1 PRHDT, CDR2 FYEKMQ (reference sequence). The CDR3 totals 14 residues. Trimming stripped 2 bases from V and 4 bases from J, with 11 bases between. The CDR3 bases that were read are TGTGCCAGCAGCTTATGGCCGTCGTTCTATGGC. It specifies CASSLWPSFYG. From start to end, the CDR3 is CASSLWPSFYGYTF.

Remarks on this clone: The sequence runs out 3 residues before the end of the CDR3; the remainder is reconstructed from the germline J gene. The V and J genes are TRBV2 and TRBJ1-4; TRBD1 matches 10 bases. Germline loops: CDR1 SNHLY, CDR2 FYNNEI. J lost 8 bases, V lost 6 bases, and 6 bases had no gene match. CDR3 length equals 14 residues. Partial CDR3 DNA: TGTGCCAGCAGGATCCGGGACAGGGGCGAAAAA. This encodes CASRIRDRGEK. The CDR3 in full is CASRIRDRGEKLFF.